This T cell receptor beta chain was retrieved from a study of blood T cells in healthy people across ages. With a J-beta primer mix and a sample-barcoded 5' primer, a second PCR ran roughly 6 to 12 cycles. In TCRdb, the 5' RACE reads were re-called with MiXCR into one record per CDR3 protein. The data hold hundreds of thousands of distinct CDR3 sequences, with about 62% observed a single time. This TCR derives from a man aged 25-45 years in good health. Sequenced material: blood.

DNA for the CDR3: TGCAGTGCTAGACCTGGGGAGCCCCACACCTACGAGCAGTTCTTC. As protein: CSARPGEPHTYEQFF. The J gene is TRBJ2-1, the V gene TRBV20-1, with TRBD2 as a possible D gene (5 bases). Trimming shortened V by 2 bases and J by 10 bases, and 21 bases separated the two germline ends. Germline loops: CDR1 DFQATT, CDR2 SNEGSKA (reference sequence). This CDR3 is 15 amino acids long.